One and the same sample provided the 15 T cell receptor beta chains below, sequenced in a study of T cell repertoires in cytomegalovirus infection. TCRdb reanalysed the reads using MiXCR and keeps one entry per CDR3 protein. The data hold approximately 550,000 distinct CDR3 sequences, with more than 15% observed a single time. Sequencing was done on a sample of CD8+ T cells from PBMCs. All receptors come from a human donor in good health (CMV status not recorded). Some clones in this sample may be carry-over from other donors' samples.

The chain combines TRBV6-1 with TRBJ1-1, with D possibly being TRBD1 (6 bases). Germline V gene sequence: CDR1 MNHNS, CDR2 SASEGT. Trimming left V 8 bases short and J 4 bases short, with 23 bases between. The CDR3 sequence is 16 residues long. In nucleotides, the CDR3 is TGTGCCAGCGCCGACTCGGGCGGGGGCAAGGTCACTGAAGCTTTCTTT. Translation: CASADSGGGKVTEAFF.

The chain is built from TRBV27 and TRBJ1-6; D is uncertain. This CDR3 contains 16 residues. Deletions cut 6 bases from V and 7 bases from J, with 19 bases between. Looked up from germline, CDR1 is MNHEY and CDR2 is SMNVEV (reference sequence). The CDR3 nucleotides are TGTGCCAGCAGCATCCTTTTTGTGGGTCTGAATTCACCCCTCCACTTT. It codes for CASSILFVGLNSPLHF.

The chain is built from TRBV15 and TRBJ2-2; D gene uncertain. Germline CDR1 reads LNHNV; CDR2 reads YYDKDF (reference sequence). The length of the CDR3 is 14 residues. V was clipped by 7 bases and J by 0 bases, with 9 bases between them. CDR3 bases: TGTGCCACCACCCAGAGTACGAACACCGGGGAGCTGTTTTTT. This sequence encodes CATTQSTNTGELFF.

The chain links TRBV20-1 to TRBJ2-7; 8 bases fit TRBD2. Germline CDR1 reads DFQATT; CDR2 reads SNEGSKA (reference sequence). This CDR3 region has 16 residues. Trimming cost V 1 base and J 3 bases; bases outside gene matches: 11. The CDR3 DNA follows: TGCAGTGCTAGAGCCCTCGGAGGTAGCGGGGTCTACGAGCAGTACTTC. Its translation: CSARALGGSGVYEQYF.

This clonotype was counted a few times. The chain combines TRBV24-1 with TRBJ1-2; D ambiguous. Germline V gene data show CDR1 as KGHDR and CDR2 as SFDVKD. V was shortened by 1 base and J by 2 bases, with 10 bases between the two germline ends. The CDR3 length is 15 residues. The CDR3 nucleotides are TGTGCCACCAGTGATTTTCAGGCGACAAACTATGGCTACACCTTC. The encoded protein is CATSDFQATNYGYTF.

This clonotype appeared many times. V usage is TRBV7-3 and J usage is TRBJ2-1; 8 positions match TRBD1. The junction had 8 bases not matched to a gene; V was cut back by 5 bases and J by 8 bases. The length of the CDR3 is 14 residues. The germline V gene encodes CDR1 SGHTA and CDR2 FQGTGA. CDR3 residues: CASSTQQGVDEQFF. The CDR3 coding sequence is TGTGCCAGCAGCACCCAACAGGGGGTGGATGAGCAGTTCTTC.

This clonotype was detected many times. This chain uses TRBV11-2 with TRBJ1-6, with D possibly being TRBD1 (5 bases). Germline V CDR1 and CDR2: SGHAT, FQNNGV. The V end lost 2 bases, the J end lost 10 bases, and 21 bases lay between the germline ends. The CDR3 loop spans 17 amino acids. The CDR3 spells CASSLTRVKRGGSPLHF. CDR3 nucleotides: TGTGCCAGCAGCTTAACGAGGGTGAAACGGGGCGGATCACCCCTCCACTTT.

The chain couples TRBV25-1 to TRBJ1-4; D might be TRBD1 (5 bases). The germline gives CDR1 MGHDK, CDR2 SYGVNS. The CDR3 length is 15 residues. V lost 4 bases, J lost 3 bases, and 12 bases lay in between. The DNA of the CDR3 is TGTGCCAGCAGTGGCCCGGGGCGACCTAATGAAAAACTGTTTTTT. Amino acid sequence: CASSGPGRPNEKLFF.

This clonotype was found many times. V gene TRBV6-5 combines with J gene TRBJ2-7; 7 nucleotides agree with TRBD1. The ends lost 0 bases at V and 5 bases at J; junction bases unmatched: 4. The CDR3 totals 14 residues. From germline, CDR1 is MNHEY and CDR2 SVGAGI. This CDR3 reads CASSYSDRSHEQYF. Written as DNA, the CDR3 is TGTGCCAGCAGTTACTCGGACAGGTCCCACGAGCAGTACTTC.

On this clonotype itself: Because it lacks the conserved phenylalanine or tryptophan at the end, this CDR3 is likely a read error. V usage is TRBV9 and J usage is TRBJ2-1; TRBD2 matches at 8 bases. V was pared by 4 bases and J by 6 bases, with 9 bases of the junction left unmatched. CDR3 length: 15 amino acids. CDR1 and CDR2 from the germline V gene are SGDLS and YYNGEE. Here the CDR3 reads CASSPSGPDVNEQFL. The CDR3, as DNA: TGTGCCAGCAGCCCTAGCGGGCCGGACGTCAATGAGCAGTTCTTA.

The rearrangement links TRBV5-1 to TRBJ1-1; possible D gene TRBD1, 5 bases. This CDR3 is built from 15 residues. Looked up from germline, CDR1 is SGHRS and CDR2 is YFSETQ. V was clipped by 3 bases and J by 2 bases, with 14 bases between them. The CDR3 nucleotides are TGCGCCAGCAGCTCGGAAGGGACGCCAAACACTGAAGCTTTCTTT. This sequence encodes CASSSEGTPNTEAFF. Combining the CDR3 with reference TRBV5-1 and TRBJ1-1 gives the whole variable domain KAGVTQTPRYLIKTRGQQVTLSCSPISGHRSVSWYQQTPGQGLQFLFEYFSETQRNKGNFPGRFSGRQFSNSRSEMNVSTLELGDSALYLCASSSEGTPNTEAFFGQGTRLTVV.

This chain links TRBV6-5 with TRBJ2-5; D unresolved. Trimming cost V 5 bases and J 4 bases, with 14 bases left between them. CDR1 is MNHEY, CDR2 SVGAGI, per germline. The CDR3 consists of 14 residues. CDR3 bases: TGTGCCAGCAGTCCCTCTTGGGCAGCAGAGACCCAGTACTTC. Translated, it gives CASSPSWAAETQYF.

The chain links TRBV13 to TRBJ2-1, with 11 bases aligning to TRBD2. Per the germline V gene, CDR1 is PRHDT and CDR2 is FYEKMQ (reference sequence). V was clipped by 4 bases and J by 9 bases; unmatched bases: 8. The CDR3 spans 15 residues. CDR3 coding DNA: TGTGCCAGCAGCTCCCGACTAGCGGGGTACCCTGAGCAGTTCTTC. Its protein is CASSSRLAGYPEQFF. The variable domain in full, completed from reference TRBV13 and TRBJ2-1, reads AAGVIQSPRHLIKEKRETATLKCYPIPRHDTVYWYQQGPGQDPQFLISFYEKMQSDKGSIPDRFSAQQFSDYHSELNMSSLELGDSALYFCASSSRLAGYPEQFFGPGTRLTVL.

Notes on this clonotype: A junction boundary mismatches the germline segment, possibly from a read error. V gene TRBV6-5 combines with J gene TRBJ1-1; D is possibly TRBD1 (5 bases). Germline V gene lookup returns CDR1 MNHEY and CDR2 SVGAGI. The CDR3 has 15 amino acids. The CDR3 loop is CARSYSMSVGAPAFF. As DNA, the CDR3 is TGTGCCAGAAGTTACTCGATGTCCGTAGGGGCCCCAGCTTTCTTT.

This clonotype was seen many times. The rearrangement joins TRBV6-6 to TRBJ2-1, with D hard to call. CDR1 is MNHNY, CDR2 SVGAGI, per germline (reference sequence). The CDR3 contains 15 residues. V was pared by 6 bases and J by 0 bases, with 12 bases between. The CDR3 DNA reads TGTGCCAGCAGGCCCGTTAGCTACTCCTACAATGAGCAGTTCTTC. Its translation is CASRPVSYSYNEQFF.